These 2 T cell receptor beta chains share one sample of origin, sequenced in a study of cytomegalovirus exposure and HLA in healthy donors. Profiling relied on immunoSEQ multiplex PCR, and the TCRdb table lists in-frame clones only, not all of them. The sample has 100,000 to 150,000 clones, approximately 88% seen once. The sequenced sample was PBMCs. The receptors come from a woman aged 18 to 35 in good health and CMV-seronegative.

The chain has TRBV7-2 and TRBJ1-1; D not certain. Germline CDR1 and CDR2: SGHTA and FQGNSA. This CDR3 comprises 14 residues. Deletions cut 5 bases from V and 4 bases from J, with 14 bases between. In nucleotides, the CDR3 is TGTGCCAGCAGCGCGTGGTCGGGTGCCACTGAAGCTTTCTTT. The encoded protein is CASSAWSGATEAFF. The full variable domain, with the rest looked up from reference TRBV7-2 and TRBJ1-1, is GAGVSQSPSNKVTEKGKDVELRCDPISGHTALYWYRQSLGQGLEFLIYFQGNSAPDKSGLPSDRFSAERTGGSVSTLTIQRTQQEDSAVYLCASSAWSGATEAFFGQGTRLTVV.

The V call is TRBV2, the J call TRBJ2-1; 8 bases line up with TRBD2. The CDR3 length is 16 residues. Per the germline V gene, CDR1 is SNHLY and CDR2 is FYNNEI. The trim removed 7 bases at V and 1 base at J, leaving 9 bases unmatched. CDR3 nucleotide sequence: TGTGCCAGCAAAGAACTAGCGGAGAAATCCTACAATGAGCAGTTCTTC. It is translated as CASKELAEKSYNEQFF.